These 28 T cell receptor beta chains came from one sample sequenced in a study of blood T cell repertoires in COVID-19. Using immunoSEQ multiplex PCR, the repertoire was profiled, and TCRdb retains in-frame clones only, with some absent. The data hold roughly 130,000 clones, with 80% to 90% observed a single time. Material: peripheral blood. Receptors were obtained from a man aged 55 to 70 with active or convalescent COVID-19.

The chain recombines TRBV6-6 with TRBJ2-5; TRBD2 is a possible D gene (6 bases). With 0 bases removed from V and 5 bases from J, the gap between germline ends came to 13 bases. Per the germline V gene, CDR1 is MNHNY and CDR2 is SVGAGI (reference sequence). CDR3 size: 15 residues. The CDR3 DNA sequence: TGTGCCAGCAGTTACTCCCACGGGGGTGAGGAGACCCAGTACTTC. Protein sequence: CASSYSHGGEETQYF.

The chain links TRBV5-1 to TRBJ2-5; 7 positions agree with TRBD1. The CDR3 runs 15 residues. After removal of 0 bases from V and 1 base from J, the junction contained 3 bases not matched to a gene. Germline lookup yields CDR1 SGHRS and CDR2 YFSETQ. CDR3 DNA: TGCGCCAGCAGCTTGGGGCACAGGGGCCAAGAGACCCAGTACTTC. Its protein product is CASSLGHRGQETQYF.

The chain has TRBV3-1 (or the pseudogene TRBV3-2) and TRBJ1-3; 8 positions match TRBD1. With 4 bases clipped from V and 1 base from J, the junction kept 3 bases outside the gene matches. The CDR3 is 15 residues long. Germline V gives CDR1 LGHDT, CDR2 YNNKEL (reference sequence). CDR3 residues: CASSPQGASGNTIYF. DNA for the CDR3: TGTGCCAGCAGCCCGCAGGGGGCGTCTGGAAACACCATATATTTT.

This clone was seen only once. The J gene is TRBJ2-1, the V gene TRBV20-1; TRBD2 aligns across 7 bases. The CDR3 covers 15 residues. V gave up 3 bases and J gave up 1 base; unmatched junction bases: 6. Germline-derived CDR1 and CDR2 are DFQATT and SNEGSKA (reference sequence). CDR3 coding DNA: TGCAGTGCTAGTCCGCTAGCGGATTCCTACAATGAGCAGTTCTTC. This gives the protein CSASPLADSYNEQFF.

The rearrangement links TRBV6-5 to TRBJ2-3; the D is unclear. Between the trimmed V and J ends, which lost 8 bases and 0 bases, there was a span of 12 bases. CDR1 and CDR2 (germline): MNHEY, SVGAGI. This CDR3 has 14 residues. CDR3 sequence (DNA): TGTGCCAGCGTTAAACCGCAGAGCACAGATACGCAGTATTTT. Protein: CASVKPQSTDTQYF.

The rearrangement uses TRBV2 and TRBJ1-5; possibly TRBD1 for D (5 bases). Trimming took off 8 bases at V and 7 bases at J, with 18 bases between the two ends. The length of the CDR3 is 14 residues. Germline assignment: CDR1 SNHLY and CDR2 FYNNEI. CDR3 DNA sequence: TGTGCCAGCCGGCAGGGCAGGCAAGGACAGCCCCAGCATTTT. It specifies CASRQGRQGQPQHF.

The genes are TRBV7-9 and TRBJ1-4; 10 bases fit TRBD1. The J segment lost 7 bases and the V segment lost 5 bases, leaving 7 bases of the junction unmatched. The CDR3 contains 15 residues. CDR1 SEHNR and CDR2 FQNEAQ come from the germline V gene (reference sequence). The CDR3 region is CASSLPGTGAEKLFF. The CDR3 nucleotides are TGTGCCAGCAGCCTACCCGGGACAGGGGCTGAAAAACTGTTTTTT.

V and J are TRBV4-2 and TRBJ1-5; no reliable D call. V lost 4 bases and J lost 0, with 10 bases in between. This CDR3 contains 15 residues. Germline CDR1 LGHNA, CDR2 YNFKEQ. The CDR3 nucleotides read TGTGCCAGCAGCCCCAGAGAGGGTAGCAATCAGCCCCAGCATTTT. This encodes CASSPREGSNQPQHF.

This clone was observed a few times. The CDR3 nucleotides read TGTGCCAGCAGCGGACAAAACAGGGGTGATAATTCACCCCTCCACTTT. Protein sequence: CASSGQNRGDNSPLHF. The chain recombines TRBV6-6 with TRBJ1-6; the match to TRBD1 covers 7 bases. The CDR3 sequence is 16 residues long. CDR1 is MNHNY and CDR2 is SVGAGI in the germline V gene (reference sequence). Trimming took 6 bases from V and 5 from J; bases not matched to a gene: 10.

V usage is TRBV5-4 and J usage is TRBJ2-2; D might be TRBD2 (6 bases). Trimming removed 5 bases from V and 7 bases from J, with 12 bases in between. CDR3 length: 13 residues. Germline V gives CDR1 SGHNT, CDR2 YYREEE (reference sequence). CDR3 sequence reads: CASRAEGFGELFF. CDR3 nucleotides: TGTGCCAGCAGGGCGGAGGGTTTCGGGGAGCTGTTTTTT.

This chain connects TRBV11-3 to TRBJ2-1, with 7 bases aligning to TRBD2. J gave up 7 bases and V 1 base, and 4 bases lay outside the gene matches. The CDR3 runs 14 residues. CDR1 and CDR2 from the germline V gene are SGHNT and YENEEA. CDR3 sequence (DNA): TGTGCCAGCAGCTTAGGCGGGAGCCGAAATGAGCAGTTCTTC. Translating gives CASSLGGSRNEQFF.

CDR3 bases: TGCGCCAGCAGCTCCCGGACTAACACTGAAGCTTTCTTT. Translating gives CASSSRTNTEAFF. The chain joins TRBV5-1 to TRBJ1-1, with D unresolved. Trimming stripped 3 bases from V and 2 bases from J, with 8 bases between. The CDR3 is made up of 13 amino acids. Germline V gene sequence: CDR1 SGHRS, CDR2 YFSETQ.

V gene TRBV5-1 combines with J gene TRBJ2-7, with TRBD2 matching 11 bases. J gave up 4 bases and V 5 bases, and 2 bases lay outside the gene matches. Per germline, CDR1 SGHRS and CDR2 YFSETQ. The CDR3 extends over 13 amino acids. DNA for the CDR3: TGCGCCAGCAGTAGGACTAGCGGGTACGAGCAGTACTTC. It specifies CASSRTSGYEQYF.

The chain is built from TRBV11-3 and TRBJ2-1; the match to TRBD1 covers 7 bases. The CDR3 has 14 amino acids. V lost 3 bases to trimming and J lost 2 bases; unmatched junction nucleotides: 1. Germline V lookup: CDR1 SGHNT, CDR2 YENEEA. The CDR3 DNA reads TGTGCCAGCAGCTTTACAGGGGCCTACAATGAGCAGTTCTTC. It yields the protein CASSFTGAYNEQFF.

This chain uses TRBV27 with TRBJ1-1; perhaps TRBD1 as D (5 bases). The CDR3 is 15 amino acids. Germline V gene data show CDR1 as MNHEY and CDR2 as SMNVEV (reference sequence). V was shortened by 2 bases and J by 0 bases, with 10 bases between the two germline ends. The CDR3 DNA reads as TGTGCCAGCAGTTTAATCAAGGGGCTGAACACTGAAGCTTTCTTT. Translation gives CASSLIKGLNTEAFF.

This CDR3 reads CASSLGGWQSPIYF. As DNA, the CDR3 is TGTGCCAGCAGCTTAGGAGGCTGGCAGTCTCCCATATATTTT. The V call is TRBV7-9, the J call TRBJ1-3, with unresolved D. The CDR3 has 14 amino acids. V lost 1 base and J lost 11, with 15 bases in between. From germline, CDR1 is SEHNR and CDR2 FQNEAQ (reference sequence).

The rearrangement uses TRBV2 and TRBJ2-7, with a possible D match to TRBD1 (6 bases). Germline CDR1 and CDR2: SNHLY and FYNNEI. The CDR3 contains 12 residues. V was pared by 7 bases and J by 0 bases, with 7 bases between. The CDR3 spells CASTGDSYEQYF. The CDR3, as DNA: TGTGCCAGCACAGGGGACTCCTACGAGCAGTACTTC.

The V call is TRBV7-2, the J call TRBJ2-1, with TRBD1 matching over 10 bases. The germline V gene encodes CDR1 SGHTA and CDR2 FQGNSA. J gave up 2 bases and V 6 bases, and 7 bases lay outside the gene matches. The CDR3 length is 16 residues. Written as DNA, the CDR3 is TGTGCCAGCAGTCGCCCCGGGACAGGGGCCTACAATGAGCAGTTCTTC. Protein: CASSRPGTGAYNEQFF.

The gene calls are TRBV7-8 and TRBJ2-3; 11 nucleotides match TRBD2. The V gene end was trimmed by 3 bases and the J gene end by 3 bases; junction bases not matched to a gene: 5. This CDR3 region has 16 residues. Per the germline V gene, CDR1 is SGHVS and CDR2 is FQNEAQ. In DNA form, the CDR3 reads TGTGCCAGCAGCTTCATTAGCGGGAGGGCGACAGATACGCAGTATTTT. Translation gives CASSFISGRATDTQYF.

This chain uses TRBV21-1 with TRBJ1-4; TRBD1, the table's D call, lacks a check against the DNA. TRBV21-1 is labeled a pseudogene. This CDR3 is 14 amino acids long. The CDR3 is CASSKVRRGEKLFF. CDR3 nucleotides: TGTGCCAGCAGCAAAGTTCGCAGGGGTGAAAAACTGTTTTTT.

This chain links TRBV9 with TRBJ1-6, with a possible D match to TRBD1 (6 bases). The CDR3 length is 14 residues. The V end lost 0 bases, the J end lost 6 bases, and 7 bases lay between the germline ends. Germline V gene lookup returns CDR1 SGDLS and CDR2 YYNGEE. The CDR3 nucleotides read TGTGCCAGCAGCGTAGTGGGGGCTAATTCACCCCTCCACTTT. It codes for CASSVVGANSPLHF.

The rearrangement uses TRBV4-3 and TRBJ2-3; possible D gene TRBD1, 6 bases. Germline V gives CDR1 LGHNA, CDR2 YSLEER. This CDR3 spans 16 amino acids. V lost 4 bases to trimming and J lost 1 base, with 15 bases between them. The CDR3 spells CASSRNRAGGTDTQYF. The CDR3 nucleotides are TGCGCCAGCAGCCGGAACAGGGCAGGGGGCACAGATACGCAGTATTTT.

In this sample, this clone turned up once. V usage is TRBV3-1 (or the pseudogene TRBV3-2) and J usage is TRBJ1-3; D gene unclear. Germline CDR1 and CDR2: LGHDT and YNNKEL (reference sequence). Trimming removed 6 bases from V and 9 bases from J, with 12 bases in between. The length of the CDR3 is 12 residues. The DNA of the CDR3 is TGTGCCAGCAGTGAGCGGGCCGGCACCATATATTTT. It translates to CASSERAGTIYF.

The chain uses TRBV5-1 and TRBJ2-1; tentative D call: TRBD1 (5 bases). This CDR3 contains 15 residues. Germline CDR1 SGHRS, CDR2 YFSETQ. V dropped 1 base and J dropped 4 bases, with 12 bases sitting between them. CDR3: CASSLTGEPYNEQFF. DNA of the CDR3: TGCGCCAGCAGCTTGACAGGTGAACCTTACAATGAGCAGTTCTTC.

The V call is TRBV10-3, the J call TRBJ2-1, with TRBD2 identical over 10 bases. The CDR3 contains 16 residues. V shed 6 bases and J 0 bases; nucleotides not matched to a gene: 5. Germline CDR1 and CDR2: ENHRY and SYGVKD. The DNA for the CDR3 is TGTGCCATCAGGTCTTCTAGCGGGAGCTCCTACAATGAGCAGTTCTTC. This codes for CAIRSSSGSSYNEQFF.

The chain combines TRBV9 with TRBJ1-6, with D possibly being TRBD1 (5 bases). V gave up 2 bases and J gave up 0 bases, with 9 bases separating them. The germline gives CDR1 SGDLS, CDR2 YYNGEE. This CDR3 has 16 residues. CDR3 bases: TGTGCCAGCAGCGTCGGGACTAGCTCCTATAATTCACCCCTCCACTTT. It is translated as CASSVGTSSYNSPLHF.

The V gene is TRBV28, the J gene TRBJ2-6; TRBD2 might be the D (6 bases). Germline V CDR1 and CDR2: MDHEN, SYDVKM. This CDR3 comprises 15 residues. V was trimmed by 6 bases and J by 0 bases, leaving 9 bases between them. The CDR3 protein is CASRSGASGANVLTF. In DNA form, the CDR3 reads TGTGCCAGCAGGTCGGGAGCCTCTGGGGCCAACGTCCTGACTTTC.

The rearrangement links TRBV27 to TRBJ2-7, with D possibly TRBD1 on 7 matching bases. The CDR3 loop spans 14 amino acids. Germline V gene lookup returns CDR1 MNHEY and CDR2 SMNVEV (reference sequence). V shed 6 bases and J shed 3 bases, with 15 bases lying between them. The CDR3 coding sequence is TGTGCCAGCAGAGGGAGGCAGGGGGGCTACGAGCAGTACTTC. It translates to CASRGRQGGYEQYF.